The 30 T cell receptor beta chains in this list originate from one sample, sequenced in a study of beta chain features in type 1 diabetes. Of the isolated RNA, all was reverse transcribed, and so the sequenced material was expressed TCRB transcripts. The assay was immunoSEQ multiplex PCR, and TCRdb's table has in-frame clones only and misses some. The sample has over 300,000 clones, 8% seen once. The sample taken for sequencing was central memory CD4+ T cells from blood. These receptors were collected from a young woman in good health.

This chain joins TRBV7-2 and TRBJ2-3; D gene uncertain. Per the germline V gene, CDR1 is SGHTA and CDR2 is FQGNSA. The V and J ends lost 5 bases and 2 bases respectively, with 11 bases between them. The CDR3 contains 14 residues. The DNA for the CDR3 is TGTGCCAGCAGCCTTTTGGAGACCACAGATACGCAGTATTTT. Encoded protein: CASSLLETTDTQYF.

A few counts support this clone. V and J are TRBV5-1 and TRBJ2-5; possible D gene TRBD1, 5 bases. The end of the DNA is better explained by TRBJ2-7, so the J call may be wrong. Germline V gene sequence: CDR1 SGHRS, CDR2 YFSETQ. CDR3 length: 15 residues. This chain's CDR3 is CASSLAILDTYEQYF. The CDR3 coding sequence is TGCGCCAGCAGCTTGGCGATTCTGGACACATACGAGCAGTACTTC.

The V call is TRBV7-2, the J call TRBJ2-5; TRBD2 aligns across 13 bases. V trimming: 5 bases; J trimming: 4 bases; junction bases outside the gene matches: 4. The germline gives CDR1 SGHTA, CDR2 FQGNSA. There are 15 residues in the CDR3. The CDR3 loop reads CASSQRLAGGETQYF. The CDR3, as DNA: TGTGCCAGCAGCCAGAGACTAGCGGGAGGAGAGACCCAGTACTTC.

This clone appeared a few times. V is TRBV20-1 and J is TRBJ1-1, with D uncertain. V was clipped by 7 bases and J by 2 bases, with 8 bases between them. The CDR3 is made up of 11 amino acids. Looked up from germline, CDR1 is DFQATT and CDR2 is SNEGSKA (reference sequence). The CDR3 DNA is TGCAGTGGCGGGTATAACACTGAAGCTTTCTTT. Its translation: CSGGYNTEAFF.

In its sample, this clone was seen a few times. The genes are TRBV6-5 and TRBJ2-3; D is possibly TRBD2 (6 bases). V was shortened by 8 bases and J by 0 bases, with 15 bases between the two germline ends. The CDR3 is 15 amino acids. CDR1 MNHEY and CDR2 SVGAGI come from the germline V gene. The DNA for the CDR3 is TGTGCCAGCTCCTTGCTACTAGCTAGCACAGATACGCAGTATTTT. It is translated as CASSLLLASTDTQYF.

The chain couples TRBV18 to TRBJ2-5; tentative D call: TRBD2 (5 bases). CDR1 is KGHSH and CDR2 is LQKENI in the germline V gene. The CDR3 contains 14 residues. With 2 bases removed from V and 4 bases from J, the gap between germline ends came to 11 bases. CDR3 in DNA: TGTGCCAGCTCACCATCACAGAGGGTAGAGACCCAGTACTTC. Its translation: CASSPSQRVETQYF.

The chain is built from TRBV5-1 and TRBJ2-2, with D possibly matching TRBD1 (6 bases). Trimming removed 4 bases from V and 7 bases from J, with 17 bases in between. The CDR3 consists of 15 residues. Per germline, CDR1 SGHRS and CDR2 YFSETQ. The CDR3: CASSPTGKGNGELFF. The CDR3, as DNA: TGCGCCAGCAGCCCTACAGGGAAAGGGAACGGGGAGCTGTTTTTT.

J is TRBJ2-7 and V is TRBV7-2; TRBD2 aligns across 10 bases. Germline V gene data show CDR1 as SGHTA and CDR2 as FQGNSA. This CDR3 is built from 16 residues. V shed 3 bases, J shed 1 base, and the junction held 6 bases outside the gene matches. CDR3 protein: CASSFGTSVRSYEQYF. CDR3 nucleotide sequence: TGTGCCAGCAGCTTCGGGACTAGCGTTAGATCCTACGAGCAGTACTTC.

This clone was detected a few times. This rearrangement joins TRBV7-2 to TRBJ1-5; the match to TRBD1 covers 8 bases. Trimming at V came to 1 base and at J to 7 bases, leaving 6 bases not matched to a gene. The CDR3 is made up of 15 amino acids. CDR1 is SGHTA, CDR2 FQGNSA, per germline. The CDR3: CASSLGAGGGQPQHF. For the CDR3, the DNA is TGTGCCAGCAGCTTAGGGGCAGGGGGCGGGCAGCCCCAGCATTTT.

This clone was seen at least ten times. The rearrangement links TRBV7-9 to TRBJ2-1, with 10 bases that match TRBD2. Unmatched junction bases numbered 4, after V lost 3 bases and J lost 8 bases. The CDR3 has 14 residues. Germline CDR1 is SEHNR and CDR2 is FQNEAQ (reference sequence). The CDR3: CASSLGTSVYEQFF. Here the CDR3 DNA reads TGTGCCAGCAGCTTGGGGACTAGCGTGTATGAGCAGTTCTTC. The whole variable domain, filled in from reference TRBV7-9 and TRBJ2-1, reads DTGVSQNPRHKITKRGQNVTFRCDPISEHNRLYWYRQTLGQGPEFLTYFQNEAQLEKSRLLSDRFSAERPKGSFSTLEIQRTEQGDSAMYLCASSLGTSVYEQFFGPGTRLTVL.

This clone was observed at least ten times. The rearrangement joins TRBV4-3 to TRBJ2-7; 7 bases line up with TRBD1. Trimming removed 2 bases from V and 3 bases from J; junction bases left unmatched: 7. This CDR3 region has 15 residues. CDR1 and CDR2 (germline): LGHNA, YSLEER. CDR3 in amino acids: CASSQYPTGSYEQYF. The CDR3 bases are TGCGCCAGCAGCCAATACCCGACAGGGAGCTACGAGCAGTACTTC.

This clone was seen many times. The chain carries TRBV7-9 and TRBJ2-1, with 13 bases fitting TRBD2. The CDR3 is 16 amino acids. Looked up from germline, CDR1 is SEHNR and CDR2 is FQNEAQ (reference sequence). V gave up 6 bases and J gave up 4 bases; unmatched junction bases: 6. CDR3 DNA: TGTGCCAGCAGACCCCGACTAGCGGGGGGTTACAATGAGCAGTTCTTC. Translation gives CASRPRLAGGYNEQFF.

The V call is TRBV27, the J call TRBJ2-7, with 13 bases lining up with TRBD2. After removal of 5 bases from V and 2 bases from J, the junction contained 3 bases not matched to a gene. Germline V gives CDR1 MNHEY, CDR2 SMNVEV (reference sequence). This CDR3 spans 15 amino acids. CDR3 in amino acids: CASSRTSGGTYEQYF. The CDR3 DNA reads TGTGCCAGCAGTCGGACTAGCGGGGGCACCTACGAGCAGTACTTC.

A remark on this clone: No DNA is shown, since the ends of the CDR3 on it are uncertain; the CDR3 is the one TCRdb lists. This sequence joins TRBV28 and TRBJ1-2; TRBD1 is the table's D call and was not checked against the DNA. Per germline, CDR1 MDHEN and CDR2 SYDVKM. The CDR3 region is 14 residues in length, termini included. CDR3 loop: CASSPFGAGASAFF.

This sequence joins TRBV4-1 and TRBJ2-7; TRBD2 matches at 8 bases. The germline gives CDR1 MGHRA, CDR2 YSYEKL. The CDR3 consists of 15 residues. After removal of 0 bases from V and 4 bases from J, the junction contained 5 bases not matched to a gene. For the CDR3, the DNA is TGCGCCAGCAGCCAAGATACTAGCGGAGGGTACGAGCAGTACTTC. Protein product: CASSQDTSGGYEQYF.

The rearrangement joins TRBV5-1 to TRBJ2-3, with 14 nucleotides matching TRBD2. The CDR3 consists of 18 residues. In germline, CDR1 is SGHRS, CDR2 YFSETQ. V was clipped by 2 bases and J by 7 bases; unmatched bases: 12. CDR3 sequence: CASSFLPGTSGSSYTQYF. CDR3 in DNA: TGCGCCAGCAGCTTCCTACCCGGGACTAGCGGGAGTTCATATACGCAGTATTTT.

This clone was seen a few times. This chain connects TRBV7-9 to TRBJ2-7, with TRBD2 as a possible D gene (5 bases). The V end was cut by 8 bases, the J end by 1 base, with 12 bases between. The germline gives CDR1 SEHNR, CDR2 FQNEAQ (reference sequence). The CDR3 covers 13 residues. The CDR3 here is CASGSSWSYEQYF. DNA for the CDR3: TGTGCCAGCGGATCTAGCTGGTCCTACGAGCAGTACTTC.

This chain links TRBV6-5 with TRBJ2-6; D is uncertain. Trimming stripped 6 bases from V and 2 bases from J, with 8 bases between. The CDR3 loop spans 14 amino acids. CDR1 and CDR2 from the germline V gene are MNHEY and SVGAGI. CDR3 sequence (DNA): TGTGCCAGCAGCCGTAATACTGGGGCCAACGTCCTGACTTTC. Its protein is CASSRNTGANVLTF.

The chain couples TRBV5-1 to TRBJ2-1; 11 bases map to TRBD2. Looked up from germline, CDR1 is SGHRS and CDR2 is YFSETQ. V lost 4 bases and J lost 5; bases outside the gene matches: 2. CDR3 length: 14 amino acids. The CDR3 DNA is TGCGCCAGCAGCATGGGACTAGCGGACAATGAGCAGTTCTTC. It yields the protein CASSMGLADNEQFF.

This clone was seen a few times. The chain is built from TRBV19 and TRBJ2-1, with D maybe TRBD2 (5 bases). Deletions cut 5 bases from V and 6 bases from J, with 14 bases between. The CDR3 runs 14 residues. Germline V CDR1 and CDR2: LNHDA, SQIVND (reference sequence). CDR3 region: CASSDYPEPNEQFF. CDR3 DNA sequence: TGTGCCAGTAGTGACTACCCGGAGCCCAATGAGCAGTTCTTC.

There are a few counts of this clone. The J gene is TRBJ2-1, the V gene TRBV11-1; no clear D gene. The CDR3 is 13 residues long. Germline V gene lookup returns CDR1 SGHAT and CDR2 FQDESV (reference sequence). The germline V and J ends were trimmed by 0 bases and 6 bases, with 6 bases remaining between them. The CDR3 coding sequence is TGTGCCAGCAGCTTAGCGCTTGTCAATGAGCAGTTCTTC. Amino acids: CASSLALVNEQFF. Filled out from reference TRBV11-1 and TRBJ2-1, the complete variable domain reads EAEVAQSPRYKITEKSQAVAFWCDPISGHATLYWYRQILGQGPELLVQFQDESVVDDSQLPKDRFSAERLKGVDSTLKIQPAELGDSAMYLCASSLALVNEQFFGPGTRLTVL.

Within the sample, this clone is medium-sized. The gene calls are TRBV28 and TRBJ2-6; 7 nucleotides align to TRBD1. The CDR3 is 17 amino acids. CDR1 is MDHEN, CDR2 SYDVKM, per germline. The V segment lost 2 bases and the J segment 3 bases; nucleotides outside the gene matches: 7. CDR3 amino acids: CASSLLTGADGANVLTF. For the CDR3, the DNA is TGTGCCAGCAGTTTACTAACAGGGGCGGATGGGGCCAACGTCCTGACTTTC.

This clone has only a few counts. The J gene is TRBJ2-2, the V gene TRBV6-1; D remains ambiguous. Germline CDR1 is MNHNS and CDR2 is SASEGT. Trimming took 3 bases from V and 6 from J, leaving 5 bases between them. The CDR3 spans 12 residues. The DNA for the CDR3 is TGTGCCAGCAGTGACAGTGCCGGGGAGCTGTTTTTT. It yields the protein CASSDSAGELFF.

This clone was detected many times. The chain employs TRBV11-2 and TRBJ1-2; no firm D call. Trimming shortened V by 2 bases and J by 2 bases, and 6 bases separated the two germline ends. The germline V gene encodes CDR1 SGHAT and CDR2 FQNNGV. This CDR3 comprises 13 residues. The CDR3 loop reads CASSLYSNYGYTF. CDR3 coding DNA: TGTGCCAGCAGCTTATACTCGAACTATGGCTACACCTTC.

The rearrangement links TRBV19 to TRBJ1-2, with D uncertain. V lost 4 bases, J lost 9 bases, and 15 bases lay in between. CDR3 length: 13 residues. The germline V gene has CDR1 LNHDA and CDR2 SQIVND (reference sequence). CDR3 sequence: CASSTHSFWSYTF. CDR3 nucleotides: TGTGCCAGTAGTACGCACAGCTTTTGGAGCTACACCTTC.

Only a few counts were recorded for this clone. The chain couples TRBV10-3 to TRBJ2-2; perhaps TRBD1 as D (6 bases). There are 13 residues in the CDR3. Germline CDR1 reads ENHRY; CDR2 reads SYGVKD. Trimming removed 10 bases from V and 3 bases from J, with 12 bases in between. The CDR3 loop reads CASGQPDTGELFF. The CDR3 bases are TGTGCCAGCGGACAGCCAGACACCGGGGAGCTGTTTTTT.

This clone was detected only a few times. The CDR3 loop reads CASSSRLAASGANVLTF. The CDR3, as DNA: TGTGCCAGCAGCTCCAGACTAGCGGCCTCTGGGGCCAACGTCCTGACTTTC. The chain recombines TRBV9 with TRBJ2-6, with 9 bases matching TRBD2. Germline V lookup: CDR1 SGDLS, CDR2 YYNGEE. The CDR3 covers 17 residues. V lost 4 bases and J lost 0; bases outside the gene matches: 5. Full variable domain (rest looked up from reference TRBV9 and TRBJ2-6): DSGVTQTPKHLITATGQRVTLRCSPRSGDLSVYWYQQSLDQGLQFLIQYYNGEERAKGNILERFSAQQFPDLHSELNLSSLELGDSALYFCASSSRLAASGANVLTFGAGSRLTVL.

V usage is TRBV28 and J usage is TRBJ2-5; 9 bases are shared with TRBD2. The CDR3 has 15 residues. CDR1 and CDR2 (germline): MDHEN, SYDVKM. With V trimmed by 3 bases and J by 2 bases, 4 bases remained unmatched. The CDR3 nucleotides are TGTGCCAGCAGTTTGGAGCGGGAGGAACAAGAGACCCAGTACTTC. Its translation: CASSLEREEQETQYF.

This clone showed up just a few times. The chain joins TRBV27 to TRBJ1-4; TRBD1 might be the D (5 bases). The CDR3 is 17 amino acids. Per germline, CDR1 MNHEY and CDR2 SMNVEV (reference sequence). Trimming removed 0 bases at V and 5 bases at J, with 16 bases between. DNA of the CDR3: TGTGCCAGCAGTTTATCGGGGCCCCGGAGAGGGAATGAAAAACTGTTTTTT. Protein sequence: CASSLSGPRRGNEKLFF.

This clone was seen only a few times. The rearrangement links TRBV18 to TRBJ1-5; D is unresolved. The ends were cut back, 1 base at V and 1 base at J, with 5 bases in the middle. The length of the CDR3 is 14 residues. Germline CDR1 reads KGHSH; CDR2 reads LQKENI. CDR3 sequence: CASSPLDSNQPQHF. CDR3 DNA sequence: TGTGCCAGCTCACCACTCGACAGCAATCAGCCCCAGCATTTT.